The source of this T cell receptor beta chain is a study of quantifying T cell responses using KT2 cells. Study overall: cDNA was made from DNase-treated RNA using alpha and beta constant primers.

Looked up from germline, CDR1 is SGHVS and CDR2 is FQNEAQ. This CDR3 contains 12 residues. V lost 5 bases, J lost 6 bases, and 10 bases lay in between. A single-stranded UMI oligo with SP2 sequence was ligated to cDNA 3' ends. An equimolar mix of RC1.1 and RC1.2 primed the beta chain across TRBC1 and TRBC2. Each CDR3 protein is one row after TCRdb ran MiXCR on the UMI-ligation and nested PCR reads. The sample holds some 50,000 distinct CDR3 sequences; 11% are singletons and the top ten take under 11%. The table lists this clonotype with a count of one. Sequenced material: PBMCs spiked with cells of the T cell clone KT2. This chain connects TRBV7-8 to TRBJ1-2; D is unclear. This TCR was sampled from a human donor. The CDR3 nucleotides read TGTGCCAGCAGCCCCCTTAATAATGGCTACACCTTC. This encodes CASSPLNNGYTF.